This TCR beta chain was sequenced in a study of T cell changes during pregnancy in multiple sclerosis. This CDR3 region has 15 residues. The germline V gene encodes CDR1 LNHDA and CDR2 SQIVND (reference sequence). Trimming at V came to 2 bases and at J to 9 bases, leaving 7 bases not matched to a gene. Libraries were prepared by immunoSEQ multiplex PCR; TCRdb keeps only in-frame clonotypes and omits some of them. Of about 67,000 clones in the sample, about 91% were seen once. J is TRBJ2-1 and V is TRBV19, with 10 bases lining up with TRBD2. This material consisted of peripheral blood, taken in the first trimester of pregnancy. This receptor was identified in a female donor with multiple sclerosis, enrolled in a pregnancy study. The DNA for the CDR3 is TGTGCCAGTAGTATAAAGGCTAGCGGGGGTGGTGAGCAGTTCTTC. Its protein product is CASSIKASGGGEQFF.